This TCR beta chain was recovered during a study of human T cells and chemical hapten exposure. As for the study in general: Across the whole study, which lasted around 26 weeks, patients were given diphenylcyclopropenone on the scalp once a week. Enrolled patients were predominantly female and had alopecia areata, totalis or universalis.

The CDR3 loop spans 13 amino acids. The V end lost 5 bases, the J end lost 11 bases, and 21 bases lay between the germline ends. In germline, CDR1 is GTSNPN, CDR2 SVGIG (reference sequence). In this sample, this clonotype turned up many times. Library preparation tagged each individual cDNA molecule with a unique molecular identifier. From the RACE reads, TCRdb called clonotypes with MiXCR, one entry per CDR3 protein. Of some 79,000 distinct CDR3 sequences in the sample, 10% were seen once. This sample's time point: patch test 2, 6 weeks after DPC sensitization. Indicated treatment: therapeutic diphenylcyclopropenone sensitization with weekly scalp DPC. Samples of blood were obtained prior to the application of each patch test.

The chain uses TRBV30 and TRBJ1-1; the D gene is possibly TRBD1 (5 bases). Here the sequenced sample was whole blood, taken in connection with sensitization to the hapten diphenylcyclopropenone (DPC). The origin of this receptor is a woman aged 45-60 years with alopecia areata. Some clones in this sample may be carry-over from other donors' samples. CDR3 in amino acids: CAWEFQGSGSAFF. Written as DNA, the CDR3 is TGTGCCTGGGAATTTCAGGGTTCGGGGTCGGCTTTCTTT.